One sample yielded the 14 T cell receptor beta chains listed below, sequenced in a study of blood T cell repertoires in COVID-19. The method was immunoSEQ multiplex PCR; TCRdb's version includes in-frame clones alone and lacks a portion of them. The data hold a few hundred thousand clones, with 80% to 90% observed a single time. Material for sequencing was peripheral blood. These receptors were obtained from a man younger than 30 with COVID-19, enrolled during active disease.

This clone was recorded only once. The chain employs TRBV27 and TRBJ1-1, with 9 bases matching TRBD1. Germline V gene sequence: CDR1 MNHEY, CDR2 SMNVEV (reference sequence). Trimming removed 4 bases from V and 6 bases from J; junction bases left unmatched: 3. CDR3 size: 13 residues. This chain's CDR3 is CASSSQGAAEAFF. CDR3 in DNA: TGTGCCAGCAGTTCACAGGGGGCTGCTGAAGCTTTCTTT.

Comment on this clone: This CDR3 is also generated by other DNA sequences in the sample. The J gene is TRBJ1-1, the V gene TRBV29-1; unclear D gene. The V and J ends lost 4 bases and 1 base respectively, with 7 bases between them. This CDR3 spans 12 amino acids. CDR1 SQVTM and CDR2 ANQGSEA come from the germline V gene. The CDR3 coding sequence is TGCAGCGTTGTGCGGCAGAACACTGAAGCTTTCTTT. As protein: CSVVRQNTEAFF. The full variable domain, its missing parts supplied by reference TRBV29-1 and TRBJ1-1, is SAVISQKPSRDICQRGTSLTIQCQVDSQVTMMFWYRQQPGQSLTLIATANQGSEATYESGFVIDKFPISRPNLTFSTLTVSNMSPEDSSIYLCSVVRQNTEAFFGQGTRLTVV.

This rearrangement joins TRBV19 to TRBJ2-1; the match to TRBD2 covers 11 bases. J gave up 13 bases and V 2 bases, and 4 bases lay outside the gene matches. There are 13 residues in the CDR3. CDR1 LNHDA and CDR2 SQIVND come from the germline V gene (reference sequence). The chain's CDR3 is CASSITSGSSQFF. CDR3 coding DNA: TGTGCCAGTAGTATAACTAGCGGGAGTTCTCAGTTCTTC.

V usage is TRBV25-1 and J usage is TRBJ2-2; D perhaps matches TRBD2 (5 bases). This CDR3 has 13 residues. Trimming took 6 bases from V and 6 from J, leaving 11 bases between them. In germline, CDR1 is MGHDK, CDR2 SYGVNS. DNA of the CDR3: TGTGCCAGCAGATCCCTGCGGGCCGGGGAGCTGTTTTTT. Encoded protein: CASRSLRAGELFF.

V gene TRBV27 combines with J gene TRBJ1-2, with 8 bases aligning to TRBD1. This CDR3 has 14 amino acids. Germline trimming cut 4 bases from V and 6 bases from J; bases unmatched to any gene: 7. Per the germline V gene, CDR1 is MNHEY and CDR2 is SMNVEV (reference sequence). The DNA for the CDR3 is TGTGCCAGCAGTTCCCTTGGACAGGGAGATGGCTACACCTTC. Protein product: CASSSLGQGDGYTF.

This chain joins TRBV9 and TRBJ2-4; D perhaps matches TRBD1 (5 bases). Between the trimmed V and J ends, which lost 0 bases and 4 bases, there was a span of 14 bases. This CDR3 has 16 residues. Per germline, CDR1 SGDLS and CDR2 YYNGEE. In DNA, the CDR3 is TGTGCCAGCAGCGTAGGCAGGGCCGGGCGGAAAAACATTCAGTACTTC. The encoded protein is CASSVGRAGRKNIQYF.

The rearrangement joins TRBV7-6 to TRBJ2-2; 8 nucleotides agree with TRBD1. CDR3 size: 16 residues. J was trimmed by 7 bases and V by 4 bases; bases with no gene match: 11. CDR1 and CDR2 (germline): SGHVS, FNYEAQ. This CDR3 reads CASSSIGRGLGGELFF. For the CDR3, the DNA is TGTGCCAGCAGCTCCATCGGCAGGGGGCTAGGCGGGGAGCTGTTTTTT.

The chain uses TRBV6-5 and TRBJ2-1, with D possibly being TRBD2 (5 bases). V shed 5 bases and J shed 8 bases, with 13 bases lying between them. The length of the CDR3 is 13 residues. CDR1 and CDR2 (germline): MNHEY, SVGAGI. This CDR3 reads CASSLDWADEQFF. CDR3 in DNA: TGTGCCAGCAGTCTGGACTGGGCTGATGAGCAGTTCTTC.

This clone was found once. The CDR3 nucleotides read TGTGCCAGCTCACCTCTAGCGGCTAACTCCTACGAGCAGTACTTC. Protein: CASSPLAANSYEQYF. This chain links TRBV18 with TRBJ2-7, with TRBD2 identical over 7 bases. Germline V lookup: CDR1 KGHSH, CDR2 LQKENI. The CDR3 is 15 residues long. Trimming took 3 bases from V and 0 from J; bases not matched to a gene: 5.

The chain combines TRBV6-2 or TRBV6-3 with TRBJ2-7; 8 bases line up with TRBD2. CDR3 length equals 17 residues. The V segment lost 0 bases and the J segment 3 bases; nucleotides outside the gene matches: 10. The V gene's germline CDR1 is MNHEY and CDR2 SVGEGT. The CDR3 spells CASSYSKGLSGSYEQYF. For the CDR3, the DNA is TGTGCCAGCAGTTACTCGAAGGGTCTGAGCGGGAGCTACGAGCAGTACTTC.

This clone has a single count. V usage is TRBV4-1 and J usage is TRBJ2-2, with TRBD1 matching over 11 bases. Trimming took 6 bases from V and 3 from J; bases not matched to a gene: 3. CDR1 and CDR2 (germline): MGHRA, YSYEKL. The CDR3 length is 15 residues. CDR3 nucleotides: TGCGCCAGCAGTCGGACAGGGGGCTACACCGGGGAGCTGTTTTTT. Protein product: CASSRTGGYTGELFF.

V gene TRBV7-9 combines with J gene TRBJ2-5, with D perhaps TRBD1 (6 bases). The germline V gene encodes CDR1 SEHNR and CDR2 FQNEAQ (reference sequence). V was cut by 4 bases and J by 7 bases, with 16 bases left in between. CDR3 length: 14 amino acids. The CDR3 here is CASSWVSGRGTQYF. DNA for the CDR3: TGTGCCAGCAGCTGGGTCTCTGGCAGGGGGACCCAGTACTTC.

This chain uses TRBV9 with TRBJ2-2; TRBD1 might be the D (6 bases). Germline-derived CDR1 and CDR2 are SGDLS and YYNGEE. Trimming removed 4 bases from V and 0 bases from J, with 13 bases in between. This CDR3 is 16 amino acids long. The CDR3 spells CASSIRTAPNTGELFF. The CDR3 DNA reads TGTGCCAGCAGCATAAGGACAGCCCCGAACACCGGGGAGCTGTTTTTT.

The genes are TRBV6-6 and TRBJ2-5; 9 bases are shared with TRBD1. The CDR3 contains 15 residues. Germline CDR1 MNHNY, CDR2 SVGAGI (reference sequence). V dropped 5 bases and J dropped 5; count of bases not matched to a gene: 9. The CDR3 bases are TGTGCCAGCAGTCCAGGACAGGGGAGGACGGAGACCCAGTACTTC. Translating it yields CASSPGQGRTETQYF.